The rows below give T cell receptor beta chains drawn from one sample of a study of memory CD4+ T cells and cytomegalovirus serostatus. The protocol was immunoSEQ multiplex PCR, while the TCRdb copy is restricted to in-frame clones and leaves out a portion. The sample holds about 25,000 clones, around 75% seen once. Sequencing was carried out using memory CD4+ T cells from blood. Every receptor here comes from an adult in good health and CMV-seronegative. Both conserved end residues are part of each CDR3. The D gene is left open where the match is weak. Rows may omit the clone size; those that give it use once, few, many or a size class.

d_call | j_call | v_call | clone_size | cdr3_aa | cdr3_nt
TRBD1 | TRBJ2-7 | TRBV5-4 | NA | CASSGRGRDEQYF | TGTGCCAGCTCGGGCAGGGGGCGCGACGAGCAGTACTTC
TRBD1 | TRBJ1-2 | TRBV7-3 | NA | CASSSGGTGPNYGYTF | TGTGCCAGCAGCTCGGGGGGGACAGGGCCCAACTATGGCTACACCTTC
NA | TRBJ1-1 | TRBV11-2 | NA | CASSLQSPGMNTEAFF | TGTGCCAGCAGCTTACAGTCCCCGGGTATGAACACTGAAGCTTTCTTT
TRBD1 | TRBJ2-7 | TRBV28 | once | CASRPGQTRYEQYF | TGTGCCAGCCGTCCGGGACAGACCCGCTACGAGCAGTACTTC
TRBD2 | TRBJ2-1 | TRBV7-9 | NA | CASSLGRTSGLDNEQFF | TGTGCCAGCAGCTTAGGGAGAACTAGCGGGTTGGACAATGAGCAGTTCTTC
NA | TRBJ1-1 | TRBV6-5 | NA | CASSYTANTEAFF | TGTGCCAGCAGTTACACAGCCAACACTGAAGCTTTCTTT
TRBD2 | TRBJ2-3 | TRBV19 | once | CASSRGTSDRTDTQYF | TGTGCCAGTAGTAGAGGGACTAGCGATCGCACAGATACGCAGTATTTT
NA | TRBJ2-2 | TRBV27 | few | CASSSRQGGILTGELFF | TGTGCCAGCAGTTCCCGACAGGGAGGTATCCTCACCGGGGAGCTGTTTTTT
TRBD1 | TRBJ2-7 | TRBV7-2 | NA | CASSLGGTGGPSSYEQYF | TGTGCCAGCAGCTTAGGTGGGACAGGGGGTCCCAGCTCCTACGAGCAGTACTTC
TRBD1 | TRBJ1-2 | TRBV19 | once | CASSNIGGFYGYTF | TGTGCCAGTAGTAATATAGGGGGCTTCTATGGCTACACCTTC
TRBD1 | TRBJ1-4 | TRBV7-2 | NA | CASSPQGGGNEKLFF | TGTGCCAGCAGCCCCCAGGGAGGGGGCAATGAAAAACTGTTTTTT
NA | TRBJ1-4 | TRBV5-6 | NA | CASSLGGRYATNEKLFF | TGTGCCAGCAGCTTGGGAGGACGTTACGCAACTAATGAAAAACTGTTTTTT
NA | TRBJ2-7 | TRBV18 | few | CASSPPSGGSYEQYF | TGTGCCAGCTCACCACCTTCCGGGGGTTCCTACGAGCAGTACTTC
NA | TRBJ2-5 | TRBV7-9 | NA | CASSFGFMGRAYLSTQYF | TGTGCCAGCAGCTTCGGGTTCATGGGCAGGGCATATCTTTCTACCCAGTACTTC
NA | TRBJ2-5 | TRBV6-6 | NA | CASSYYGEETQYF | TGTGCCAGCAGTTATTATGGCGAGGAGACCCAGTACTTC
NA | TRBJ2-2 | TRBV5-1 | NA | CASSLAGNTGELFF | TGCGCCAGCAGCTTGGCAGGGAACACCGGGGAGCTGTTTTTT
TRBD2 | TRBJ2-5 | TRBV7-6 | NA | CASSPGGLAGAGETQYF | TGTGCCAGCAGCCCCGGTGGGCTAGCGGGAGCCGGTGAGACCCAGTACTTC
NA | TRBJ2-7 | TRBV27 | NA | CASSLEGGASYEQYF | TGTGCCAGCAGTTTGGAGGGGGGCGCCTCCTACGAGCAGTACTTC
NA | TRBJ2-7 | TRBV9 | once | CASSRGGTGTYEQYF | TGTGCCAGCAGCCGAGGGGGTACAGGGACCTACGAGCAGTACTTC
NA | TRBJ2-5 | TRBV5-8 | NA | CASSPGVGQETQYF | TGTGCCAGCAGCCCTGGGGTGGGCCAAGAGACCCAGTACTTC
NA | TRBJ2-3 | TRBV27 | NA | CASSLTGSRGSSQYF | TGTGCCAGCAGCCTTACAGGGTCACGGGGGTCTTCGCAGTATTTT
TRBD2 | TRBJ2-5 | TRBV5-1 | NA | CASSRQLALQETQYF | TGCGCCAGCAGCCGTCAACTAGCGCTCCAAGAGACCCAGTACTTC
NA | TRBJ2-5 | TRBV6-1 | NA | CASSEGSPDETQYF | TGTGCCAGCAGTGAAGGATCCCCCGACGAGACCCAGTACTTC
NA | TRBJ1-3 | TRBV11-2 | once | CASSLVRSGNTIYF | TGTGCCAGCAGCTTAGTCCGCTCTGGAAACACCATATATTTT
TRBD2 | TRBJ2-7 | TRBV11-2 | few | CASSSGTSGRAAGRYF | TGTGCCAGCAGCTCCGGGACTAGCGGGAGGGCGGCGGGTCGGTACTTC
TRBD1 | TRBJ1-5 | TRBV19 | NA | CASRGTGSNQPQHF | TGTGCCAGTAGAGGGACAGGGAGCAATCAGCCCCAGCATTTT
NA | TRBJ2-5 | TRBV30 | few | CAWSLGDTSRETQYF | TGTGCCTGGAGCCTCGGGGACACCTCTAGAGAGACCCAGTACTTC